This T cell receptor beta chain was recovered during a study of T cell repertoires in cytomegalovirus infection (dated by TCRdb to between 2018 and 2021). Background on the whole study: Alongside well-studied HLA-B-restricted epitopes, the peptide stimulations were aimed at recently identified HLA-C-restricted CMV epitopes, whose presentation resists viral immunomodulation. Donor HLA type was relevant to the analysis, because carriage of CMV infection together with the matching HLA type was indicated by public TCR beta signatures.

Including cysteine and phenylalanine, the CDR3 has 15 amino acids. The CDR3 DNA has 45 bases and is translated from base 1. Reading the germline V gene gives CDR1 SNHLY and CDR2 FYNNEI. Overall study outcomes, separate from this receptor: The ex vivo response was dominated by HLA-C-restricted CMV-specific TCR beta clonotypes, and the single most frequent clonotype in two of eight donors was supplied by these HLA-C-restricted clonotypes. In both this cohort and an independent roughly 400-donor cohort, the cumulative frequency of public TCR beta family members distinguished carriers of CMV infection plus the relevant HLA type.

This clonotype was detected a few times. No antigen is known for it. A read error may account for a junction end that differs from germline. The sample's treatment or condition label, decoded: in vitro stimulation with specific CMV peptide epitopes to enrich CMV-specific T cells. Sequencing used an Illumina HiSeq 1500. In-frame beta chains were kept once TCRdb had trimmed the public reads at Q25 with fastp and called clones with MiXCR. Each entry merges the rows of one CDR3 protein and shows their most common DNA and genes. Recorded for this sample are under 850,000 distinct CDR3 sequences; around 35% of them occurred a single time. Jointly, the top ten make up over 15% of the sample.

The clonotype was recovered from a human donor in good health (CMV status not recorded). Some clones in this sample may be carry-over from other donors' samples. The receptor chain draws on TRBV2 and TRBJ2-6, with a tentative D gene TRBD1 over 5 matching bases. The specimen was cultured PBMCs, collected from culture after CMV antigen stimulation. The sequenced DNA is TGTGCCAGCAGAGAAGGGGCTGGAGGGGCCAACGTCCTGACTTTC. The encoded protein is CASREGAGGANVLTF.